This TCR beta chain derives from a study of cytomegalovirus exposure and HLA in healthy donors (TCRdb year 2017). Turning to the overall study: An earlier analysis of some 620 of the donors reported 276 Gb of sequence data and 117 million unique TCR beta sequences obtained from about 200 million T cells. Roughly five DR-DQ haplotypes were treated as single units for association and clustering because of strong linkage in the cohort. In an earlier analysis of several hundred of the donors, high-throughput TCR beta sequencing was used to judge whether each TCR beta V gene segment behaved as functional or pseudogenic. Typing coverage varied by locus: roughly 629-630 donors for A, B, C, DRB1 and DQB1; approximately 500 for DQA1; about 570 for DPA1; approximately 490 for DPB1. The genetic ancestry cluster associated with self-reported Caucasian donors included approximately 85% of the roughly 400 genotyped donors. The study combined high-throughput TCR immunosequencing, statistical association of individual TCRs with disease status, and machine learning to predict cytomegalovirus infection status. Rather than using new phenotypic data, the later analysis identified candidate immune exposures from TCR beta sequences and from how often those sequences occurred across donors. Every repertoire in the discovery cohort had been generated on one and the same sequencing platform. Donor age, sex, ethnicity and CMV serostatus were collected together with the repertoire data. A separate validation cohort of roughly 110 different subjects was used in addition to the roughly 670-subject first cohort. On average, roughly 200,000 unique TCR beta nucleotide sequences were sequenced per donor among a few hundred genotyped donors of the cohort, with roughly 18% of those sequences being non-productive. A later genetic analysis took genome-wide SNP genotypes for about three fifths of the roughly 670 donors and used that subset as a discovery cohort. HLA typing included class I and class II loci at four-digit resolution. Using immunosequencing, the study profiled T cell repertoires from about 610 subjects and related those repertoires to cytomegalovirus serostatus. A later analysis re-analyzed previously published TCR beta repertoires from hundreds of donors and added high-resolution HLA genotyping to study TCR occurrence patterns. The study was designed to test whether signatures of past pathogen exposure could be identified by cataloging public T cell receptors. Around 320 gigabases of sequencing data and tens of millions of unique TCR sequences were included in an early release covering under 650 HLA-typed donors.

Between the V and J ends, shortened by 3 bases and 6 bases respectively, the junction contains 8 bases. The CDR3 runs 12 residues from the cysteine to the phenylalanine. The only DNA kept is the CDR3, 36 bases in frame from the first base. Reading the germline V gene gives CDR1 MDHEN and CDR2 SYDVKM. Points the paper makes about the study in general: A group of highly shared sequence variants was considered likely to be a technical artifact of the sequencing pipeline. The authors suggested that the approach could potentially be extended to other disease states and immunological phenotypes. A later analysis found that HLA-associated TCR beta chains were more clonally expanded and had lower generation probabilities than equally common non-associated chains. This cohort had only TCR beta chains sequenced, and the lack of alpha or paired-chain data limited which features could be detected. Linkage disequilibrium might explain the correlated functional status among segregating V segments, but an unknown experimental factor could not be ruled out. A further reported finding was that TCR beta sequences accurately predicted the HLA-A and HLA-B alleles for most subjects in the first cohort. Immune exposure information for the cohort was limited to CMV serostatus. When HLA alleles, especially DR and DQ, strongly co-occurred, attributing TCR associations to individual alleles was difficult. A few of the identified cytomegalovirus-associated TCR beta chains were confirmed in vitro to be specific for cytomegalovirus antigens. The 87-base-pair reads could not distinguish some IMGT-functional V segments, including TRBV6-2 and TRBV6-3, so those segments were excluded. The study gave a list of over 150 TCR beta chains associated with cytomegalovirus. Several of the top co-occurrence clusters appeared to be linked to parvovirus B19, influenza, CMV and Epstein-Barr virus, according to a later analysis. Cytomegalovirus status was reported to be diagnosed by the classifier with high specificity and sensitivity in both the original and validation cohorts. A later analysis found that TCR association rates varied across HLA loci, with DRB1 alleles showing the most associated TCRs and HLA-C alleles the fewest. In a later genetic analysis, a missense DCLRE1C variant was associated with V-gene and J-gene trimming of TCR beta chains, and the association was replicated in an independent cohort. An earlier analysis of approximately 540 of the donors showed that most TCR beta V segments appeared in productive rearrangements either about 87% or about 30% of the time, which broadly matched IMGT annotations. Because HLA typing was missing for some donors at each locus, association tests included only the typed subset. Sequencing depth was assumed to be roughly uniform across donors in the presence/absence analyses, though that assumption may not hold. Most TCR sequences were observed very rarely across donors, whereas some public TCRs were present in many individuals. According to a later genetic analysis, donors in an Asian-associated ancestry cluster had fewer N-insertions in productive TCRs than the approximately 650-donor mean. Because counts were too low, seventeen rarely observed V segments, including chromosome 9 orphons, were left out of the earlier analysis of a few hundred of the donors. According to a later analysis, most CMV-associated TCR beta chains appeared to be HLA-restricted, and the HLA associations seemed to be driven largely by CMV exposure. Specific HLA alleles were associated with more than 15,000 TCR beta sequences at a false discovery rate of 0.05 in a later analysis.

The cohort consisted of hundreds of healthy bone marrow donors. Cohort members were all nominally healthy when sampled, although unrecorded immune exposures were likely present. The donor tested CMV seronegative and was one of the 352 seronegative cohort members. A peripheral blood sample was provided by each donor, and peripheral blood mononuclear cells were used for TCR beta sequencing. Genomic DNA extraction from the blood cell samples was performed with the Qiagen DNeasy Blood Extraction Kit. Library prep was done by the immunoSEQ multiplex PCR assay. The multiplex PCR relied on a mix of 60 forward primers for TCR Vbeta segments and 13 reverse primers for TCR Jbeta segments. The CDR3 region of rearranged TCR beta genes was amplified from genomic DNA by a multiplex PCR assay. The amplified TCR beta libraries were sequenced on the Illumina HiSeq System as 87-base-pair reads. The authors processed their data as follows. In a later analysis, tens of millions of unique TCR beta chains were counted across the roughly 610 repertoires, and roughly 10 million of these chains were shared by at least two donors. A nearest-neighbor algorithm error-corrected the raw reads and collapsed the reads into unique sequences, merging closely related sequences to remove PCR and sequencing errors. To assign V, D and J gene segments, CDR3 sequences were aligned to IMGT reference sequences. For a sequence to be retained, a match of at least six nucleotides was required to both a V gene segment and a J gene segment. A rearrangement was called productive if the CDR3 had no stop codons and remained in frame with V and J, and every other rearrangement was called non-productive. Following IMGT convention, CDR3 was defined as the stretch from the second conserved V-encoded cysteine up to the conserved J-encoded phenylalanine. In an earlier analysis of more than 550 of the donors, sequences lacking an unambiguous match to a single V gene segment were excluded. In an earlier analysis of approximately 610 of the donors, V segments were called functional above 56.7% productive rearrangements and were called segregating when the between-donor standard deviation exceeded 5%. A statistical classification framework was built for diagnosing cytomegalovirus status from the catalog of TCR beta chain sequences. A later analysis assigned V and J genes by comparing TCR nucleotide sequences with IMGT/GENE-DB human TR gene sequences. A later analysis assigned CDR3 sequences and most-parsimonious VDJ recombination scenarios with the TCRdist pipeline. In a later analysis, each TCR beta chain was defined by its CDR3 amino acid sequence together with its V-gene family, and reads lacking a unique V-gene family were excluded. To address suspected cross-contamination and a sequencing artifact, a later analysis removed around 590 highly shared, low-generation-probability nucleotide sequences. In a later analysis, a clonal expansion index was calculated for each public chain from normalized within-repertoire ranks of inferred template counts. Generation probabilities in a later analysis came from a VDJ recombination model fitted to out-of-frame rearrangements, and those results were checked against IGoR. Hypergeometric tests were used in a later analysis to score TCR-TCR, TCR-HLA and TCR-CMV co-occurrence, with a repertoire-size bias correction applied to the TCR pairs. To estimate false discovery rates, a later analysis permuted the HLA or CMV assignments 20 times. In a later analysis, co-occurring TCRs were grouped using DBSCAN, with TCRdist sequence similarity added in when clustering inside HLA-allele-positive subsets. Repertoires with fewer than 30,000 or more than 120,000 public chains were left out of co-occurrence clustering, as were about five repertoires with anomalous nucleotide sharing. Here the immuneACCESS table is served through TCRdb, limited to in-frame sequences with V and J called. Missing clones are a known gap in these copies; in checked studies unresolved V genes cover under half, and the rest lacks a known reason. Clonal size and the V and J genes are those of that table, whereas D and trimming came from the DNA. This sample has 55,000 to 70,000 clones in its table, and roughly 68% of those were observed once. Of the sample, approximately 2.9% is held by the ten largest clones.

This clone has only a few counts. Its antigen remains unidentified. Base qualities are not provided; no much larger clone lies one nucleotide away. The chain uses TRBV28 and TRBJ1-2; the D segment cannot be called with confidence. The clonotype comes from a woman aged 45-60 years in good health and CMV-seronegative. What was sequenced was PBMCs. DNA sequence: TGTGCCAGCAGTTTGTCGTCTGATGGCTACACCTTC. Its coded protein is CASSLSSDGYTF.